This TCR beta chain was sequenced in a study of T-cell memory formation after mild COVID-19. Study-wide context: Largely donor-specific sequence clusters came from a couple of donors.

The CDR3 consists of 16 residues. The V end lost 6 bases, the J end lost 0 bases, and 17 bases lay between the germline ends. Germline V gives CDR1 MDHEN, CDR2 SYDVKM. Study-wide results and caveats: Pre-infection memory carried some responding clones, suggesting that cross-reactive memory joined. Contracting clones localized mainly to CM and EM when CD4+ and mainly to EMRA when CD8+.

Using its own MiXCR run on the 5' RACE reads, TCRdb lists one record per CDR3 protein. The table lists about 400,000 distinct CDR3 sequences, roughly 14% of them singletons, with roughly 22% in the top ten. A remark on this clonotype: Its antigen remains unidentified.

The chain uses TRBV28 and TRBJ1-1, with unresolved D. Sequencing was done on a sample of PBMCs or a T cell subset sorted from them (not recorded which). The receptor's source is a man aged 18 to 29 who had mild COVID-19 (a few samples of this study predate the infection). Cell type and time point are not known. The DNA for the CDR3 is TGTGCCAGCAGACCCTACCGACTTTTCATGAACACTGAAGCTTTCTTT. Residues: CASRPYRLFMNTEAFF.